These T cell receptor beta chains were read from a single sample in a study of shared clonotypes between healthy human individuals. The table came from immunoSEQ multiplex PCR; TCRdb's copy has only in-frame clones and leaves some out. The sample lists more than 1,200,000 clones; about 98.5% were seen once. The sequenced sample consisted of naive CD4+ T cells sorted from blood. The receptors here all came from a man aged 25 to 40 in good health. Both conserved end residues are part of each CDR3. D genes are given only for firm matches. Some rows have no size entry. The others give once, few or many, or a class for an expanded clone.

>TRBJ2-7|once|.|TRBV11-2
CASSLLGQGKYEQYF
TGTGCCAGCAGCTTACTCGGTCAGGGGAAATACGAGCAGTACTTC
>TRBJ2-3|.|TRBD1|TRBV2
CASSDRQGEVF
TGTGCCAGCAGTGATAGACAGGGCGAGGTATTT
>TRBJ2-1|.|.|TRBV28
CASGLGTRSYNEQFF
TGTGCCAGTGGGCTGGGGACCCGCTCCTACAATGAGCAGTTCTTC
>TRBJ1-2|.|.|TRBV9
CASSSHLEDYGYTF
TGTGCCAGCAGCTCCCACCTAGAGGACTATGGCTACACCTTC
>TRBJ2-3|.|.|TRBV6-5
CASSYRTNTDTQYF
TGTGCCAGCAGTTACCGGACTAACACAGATACGCAGTATTTT
>TRBJ2-2|.|.|TRBV5-6
CASSLVDTANTGELFF
TGTGCCAGCAGCTTGGTGGACACTGCGAACACCGGGGAGCTGTTTTTT
>TRBJ1-2|.|.|TRBV2
CASSERTGPLGYTF
TGTGCCAGCAGTGAGAGAACAGGACCCCTTGGCTACACCTTC
>TRBJ2-3|.|.|TRBV7-9
CASSPRATDTQYF
TGTGCCAGCAGCCCCCGGGCCACAGATACGCAGTATTTT
>TRBJ2-7|once|.|TRBV19
CASSATWSEQYF
TGTGCCAGTAGTGCTACATGGAGTGAGCAGTACTTC
>TRBJ2-7|.|.|TRBV30
CAWRSRGSTSYEQYF
TGTGCCTGGAGGAGTAGGGGTAGCACCAGCTACGAGCAGTACTTC